This T cell receptor beta chain was captured in a study of shared T cell receptors in the human thymus. The CDR3 totals 15 residues. The germline V gene has CDR1 SGHRS and CDR2 YFSETQ. The V end was cut by 1 base, the J end by 3 bases, with 13 bases between. TCRdb's table, derived via immunoSEQ multiplex PCR, lists solely in-frame clones and lacks some. The profile covers hundreds of thousands of clones, with about 90% appearing a single time and under 0.01% taken by the ten largest. Separately, the same data were catalogued under a study of human thymus T cells. That source notes: Thymic and blood repertoires appeared to display a bias in their usage of V and J genes.

The receptor's source is a boy under three years old with a congenital heart defect. The chain joins TRBV5-1 to TRBJ1-2, with D possibly matching TRBD1 (6 bases). Sequenced sample: thymocytes. The CDR3 coding sequence is TGCGCCAGCAGCTTGTACCCAGGGGAAGACTATGGCTACACCTTC. This gives the protein CASSLYPGEDYGYTF.